These 13 T cell receptor beta chains were sequenced from one sample in a study of CD8 T cells in ankylosing spondylitis. TCRdb reprocessed the 5' RACE reads via MiXCR and lists one record per CDR3 protein. Of more than 300,000 distinct CDR3 sequences listed, 11% were seen once; the top ten hold around 8.4%. The sequenced sample consisted of blood, either unsorted or a sorted T cell fraction (not recorded which). The source of these receptors is a female donor with ankylosing spondylitis or in good health (not recorded which).

This chain links TRBV20-1 with TRBJ2-2, with TRBD2 identical over 7 bases. The CDR3 spans 14 residues. Trimming removed 3 bases from V and 4 bases from J; junction bases left unmatched: 5. Germline V gives CDR1 DFQATT, CDR2 SNEGSKA (reference sequence). DNA for the CDR3: TGCAGTGCTAGGGGGGGGTGGGCCACCGGGGAGCTGTTTTTT. Translated: CSARGGWATGELFF.

This clonotype occurred many times. V and J are TRBV20-1 and TRBJ2-5; 9 bases line up with TRBD1. The CDR3 has 14 residues. V was clipped by 5 bases and J by 5 bases; unmatched bases: 9. CDR1 is DFQATT and CDR2 is SNEGSKA in the germline V gene (reference sequence). As DNA, the CDR3 is TGCAGTGCTCGTACAGGGGGCGAATGGGAGACCCAGTACTTC. It is translated as CSARTGGEWETQYF.

The sample holds many counts of this clonotype. The CDR3 region is CASSLEISGGGDTQYF. The DNA of the CDR3 is TGTGCCAGCAGTTTAGAGATTAGCGGGGGAGGCGATACGCAGTATTTT. This rearrangement joins TRBV12-3 or TRBV12-4 to TRBJ2-3; 9 nucleotides match TRBD2. Losses at the gene ends were 1 base for V and 6 bases for J; bases not matched to a gene: 8. This CDR3 comprises 16 residues.

Ten or more counts support this clonotype. The rearrangement uses TRBV14 and TRBJ2-3; D may be TRBD2 (5 bases). Trimming stripped 0 bases from V and 4 bases from J, with 8 bases between. This CDR3 comprises 14 residues. The V gene's germline CDR1 is SGHDN and CDR2 FVKESK. As DNA, the CDR3 is TGTGCCAGCAGCCAAGATGGGAGCGCAGATACGCAGTATTTT. It specifies CASSQDGSADTQYF.

The rearrangement joins TRBV6-1 to TRBJ1-5; maybe TRBD1 (5 bases). Germline CDR1 and CDR2: MNHNS and SASEGT. CDR3 length: 14 residues. V was trimmed by 4 bases and J by 5 bases, leaving 12 bases between them. CDR3 loop: CASSVSGGDQPQHF. As DNA, the CDR3 is TGTGCCAGCAGTGTAAGTGGGGGGGATCAGCCCCAGCATTTT.

This clonotype occurred many times. This rearrangement joins TRBV5-5 to TRBJ2-5; D is perhaps TRBD1 or TRBD2 (5 bases each). This CDR3 is 15 amino acids long. V was clipped by 4 bases and J by 2 bases, with 15 bases between them. Per germline, CDR1 SGHKS and CDR2 YYEKEE (reference sequence). CDR3 sequence: CASSPPGAGQETQYF. DNA of the CDR3: TGTGCCAGCAGCCCCCCCGGGGCAGGACAAGAGACCCAGTACTTC.

This clonotype came up a few times. This sequence joins TRBV11-2 and TRBJ1-4; 10 positions agree with TRBD1. The CDR3 is 15 amino acids. Germline CDR1 is SGHAT and CDR2 is FQNNGV. V lost 6 bases to trimming and J lost 8 bases; unmatched junction nucleotides: 9. CDR3 sequence reads: CASRSTGGRREKLFF. DNA of the CDR3: TGTGCCAGCAGGTCGACAGGGGGCAGACGGGAAAAACTGTTTTTT.

In this sample, this clonotype turned up many times. The V call is TRBV10-3, the J call TRBJ2-3, with 9 bases that match TRBD2. The junction had 6 bases not matched to a gene; V was cut back by 10 bases and J by 1 base. Germline V gene sequence: CDR1 ENHRY, CDR2 SYGVKD. The CDR3 extends over 14 amino acids. CDR3 sequence reads: CATFSGRGTDTQYF. Here the CDR3 DNA reads TGTGCCACCTTTAGCGGGAGAGGCACAGATACGCAGTATTTT.

This clonotype appeared a few times. The CDR3 nucleotides read TGTGCCAGCAGTCCTAGGACTAGCGGAGAAGAGACCCAGTACTTC. Protein product: CASSPRTSGEETQYF. The chain links TRBV12-3 or TRBV12-4 to TRBJ2-5, with 10 nucleotides matching TRBD2. CDR3 length: 15 residues. Trimming at V came to 5 bases and at J to 3 bases, leaving 6 bases not matched to a gene.

The rearrangement uses TRBV6-2 or TRBV6-3 and TRBJ2-1; the D gene is possibly TRBD2 (6 bases). The V end lost 5 bases, the J end lost 4 bases, and 18 bases lay between the germline ends. This CDR3 spans 16 amino acids. CDR1 is MNHEY, CDR2 SVGEGT, per germline. The CDR3 DNA follows: TGTGCCAGCAGTGCCCCGGGACTTAGAATTTACAATGAGCAGTTCTTC. This sequence encodes CASSAPGLRIYNEQFF.

The rearrangement joins TRBV12-3 or TRBV12-4 to TRBJ2-1, with D unclear. V was clipped by 7 bases and J by 10 bases, with 17 bases between them. This CDR3 contains 13 residues. Written as DNA, the CDR3 is TGTGCCAGCACCATCAGAGAGGACGGGGAGCAGTTCTTC. Amino acids: CASTIREDGEQFF.

In this sample, this clonotype turned up many times. This rearrangement joins TRBV10-3 to TRBJ1-2; 8 positions match TRBD1. CDR3 length equals 13 residues. The V gene end was trimmed by 7 bases and the J gene end by 6 bases; junction bases not matched to a gene: 7. Per germline, CDR1 ENHRY and CDR2 SYGVKD. The CDR3 nucleotides are TGTGCCATCAAACCGGACAGGGAGGATGGCTACACCTTC. This translates into CAIKPDREDGYTF.

In its sample, this clonotype was seen many times. The CDR3 DNA reads as TGCAGCGTTGAAAGTTGGGAAACCAAAAACATTCAGTACTTC. Encoded protein: CSVESWETKNIQYF. J is TRBJ2-4 and V is TRBV29-1; D is unresolved. CDR1 is SQVTM, CDR2 ANQGSEA, per germline. Deletions cut 2 bases from V and 2 bases from J, with 10 bases between. This CDR3 comprises 14 residues. The full variable domain, with the rest looked up from reference TRBV29-1 and TRBJ2-4, is SAVISQKPSRDICQRGTSLTIQCQVDSQVTMMFWYRQQPGQSLTLIATANQGSEATYESGFVIDKFPISRPNLTFSTLTVSNMSPEDSSIYLCSVESWETKNIQYFGAGTRLSVL.